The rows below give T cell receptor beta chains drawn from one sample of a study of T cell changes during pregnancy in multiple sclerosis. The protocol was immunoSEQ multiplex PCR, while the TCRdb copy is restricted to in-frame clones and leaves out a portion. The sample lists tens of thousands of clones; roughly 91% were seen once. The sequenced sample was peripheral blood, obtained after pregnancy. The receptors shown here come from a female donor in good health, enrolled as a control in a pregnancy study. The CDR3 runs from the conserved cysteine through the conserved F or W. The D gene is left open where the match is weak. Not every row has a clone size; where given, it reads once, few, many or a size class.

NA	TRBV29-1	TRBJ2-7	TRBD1	TGCAGCTTAACGACAGGGTCCTACGAGCAGTACTTC	CSLTTGSYEQYF
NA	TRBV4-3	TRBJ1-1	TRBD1	TGCGCCAGCAGCCAAGTAATCGGCCAGGGGGACACTGAAGCTTTCTTT	CASSQVIGQGDTEAFF
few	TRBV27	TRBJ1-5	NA	TGTGCCAGCAGTTTAAGCATTAATAGCAATCAGCCCCAGCATTTT	CASSLSINSNQPQHF
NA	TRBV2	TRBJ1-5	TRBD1	TGTGCCAGCAGTGGGACAGGGGGGAATCAGCCCCAGCATTTT	CASSGTGGNQPQHF
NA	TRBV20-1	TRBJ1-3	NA	TGCAGTGCAGAGAGGTTGAACACCATATATTTT	CSAERLNTIYF
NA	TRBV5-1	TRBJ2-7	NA	TGCGCCAGCAGCTTGTCGGACAGAACCTACGAGCAGTACTTC	CASSLSDRTYEQYF
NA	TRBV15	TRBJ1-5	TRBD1	TGTGCCACCAGCAGAGCGTGGGACAGGGAGAGCAATCAGCCCCAGCATTTT	CATSRAWDRESNQPQHF
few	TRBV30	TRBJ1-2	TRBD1	TGTGCCTGGAGCCCCATGACAGGGGCAGTAGGCTATGGCTACACCTTC	CAWSPMTGAVGYGYTF
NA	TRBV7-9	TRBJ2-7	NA	TGTGCCAGCAGCTCGCAGGGATACGAGCAGTACTTC	CASSSQGYEQYF
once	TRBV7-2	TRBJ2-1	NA	TGTGCCAGCAGCCCATTCTCCTACAATGAGCAGTTCTTC	CASSPFSYNEQFF
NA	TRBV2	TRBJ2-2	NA	TGTGCCAGCAGTAAAATTAGTGGCACCGGGGAGCTGTTTTTT	CASSKISGTGELFF
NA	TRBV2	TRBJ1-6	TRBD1	TGTGCCAGCAGTATCACAGGGGGGTCTGATTCACCCCTCCACTTT	CASSITGGSDSPLHF
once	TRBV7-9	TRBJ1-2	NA	TGTGCCAGCAGCCCTATTATAGATGGCTACACCTTC	CASSPIIDGYTF
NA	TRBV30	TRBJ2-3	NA	TGTGCCTGGAGTCCCTTTCATGCCATAGCAGATACGCAGTATTTT	CAWSPFHAIADTQYF
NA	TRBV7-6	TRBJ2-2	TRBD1	TGTGCCAGCAGCTTTGGACAGGCCACCGGGGAGCTGTTTTTT	CASSFGQATGELFF
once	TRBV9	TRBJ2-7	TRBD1	TGTGCCAGCAGCGGTTCGGGACAGGGTCGCGAGCAGTACTTC	CASSGSGQGREQYF
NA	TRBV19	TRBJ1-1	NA	TGTGCCAGTTATCCGGGACTGGGGAACACTGAAGCTTTCTTT	CASYPGLGNTEAFF
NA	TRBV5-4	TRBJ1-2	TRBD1	TGTGCCAGCAGCTCGACAGGGGATAACTATGGCTACACCTTC	CASSSTGDNYGYTF
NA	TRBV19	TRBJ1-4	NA	TGTGCCAGTAGTCGACCGGGATCGTATGAAAAACTGTTTTTT	CASSRPGSYEKLFF
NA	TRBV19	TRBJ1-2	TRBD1	TGTGCCAGTAGTATGAGGACAGGGGAGGTCGGCGGCTACACCTTC	CASSMRTGEVGGYTF
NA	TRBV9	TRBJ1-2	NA	TGTGCCAGCAGCGTAGCAGGGGCGGATGGCTACACCTTC	CASSVAGADGYTF
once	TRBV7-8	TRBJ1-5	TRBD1	TGTGCCAGCAGCCCTACGACCCGGGACAGGCTTGGATCCAGCAATCAGCCCCAGCATTTT	CASSPTTRDRLGSSNQPQHF
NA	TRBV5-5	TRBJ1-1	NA	TGTGCCAGCAGCTTGGCCCTCTGGGTAGGGAGCACTGAAGCTTTCTTT	CASSLALWVGSTEAFF
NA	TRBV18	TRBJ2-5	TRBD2	TGTGCCAGCTCACCACCTCGGGAGGCAGAAGAGACCCAGTACTTC	CASSPPREAEETQYF
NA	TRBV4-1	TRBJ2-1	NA	TGCGCCAGCAGTCGGACAGAAAACAATGAGCAGTTCTTC	CASSRTENNEQFF
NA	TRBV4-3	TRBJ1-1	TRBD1	TGCGCCAGCAGCCAAGATCTGCGTGGGACAGGGGGCGGGGGGACTGAAGCTTTCTTT	CASSQDLRGTGGGGTEAFF
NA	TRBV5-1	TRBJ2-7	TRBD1	TGCGCCAGCAGCTGGGGACAGGGGCCATCCTACGAGCAGTACTTC	CASSWGQGPSYEQYF
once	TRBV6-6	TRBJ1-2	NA	TGTGCCAGCAGTTACGCCGGGACAAACGGGGGCTACACCTTC	CASSYAGTNGGYTF
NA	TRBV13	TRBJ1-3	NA	TGTGCCAGCAGCCTCACGGGGTCTGGAAACACCATATATTTT	CASSLTGSGNTIYF
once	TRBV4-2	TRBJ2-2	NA	TGTGCCAGCAGCCAAGAAGTCGGGGGTTCAAACACCGGGGAGCTGTTTTTT	CASSQEVGGSNTGELFF
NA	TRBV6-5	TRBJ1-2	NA	TGTGCCAGCAGCAAACCATCCTCAGGGGGCTACACCTTC	CASSKPSSGGYTF
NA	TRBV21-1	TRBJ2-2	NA	TGTGCCAGCAGCCCCCAGGGACAGTCAACCGGGGAGCTGTTTTTT	CASSPQGQSTGELFF
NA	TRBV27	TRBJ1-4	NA	TGTGCCAGCAGTTCCGGACAGAAACTGTTTTTT	CASSSGQKLFF
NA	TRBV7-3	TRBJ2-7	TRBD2	TGTGCCAGCAGCTTAAAACCTATTCGGGAGGACGACCAATTCTACGAGCAGTACTTC	CASSLKPIREDDQFYEQYF
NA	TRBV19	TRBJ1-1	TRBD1	TGTGCCAGTAGTCCAGACAGGGAACAGGCTTTCTTT	CASSPDREQAFF
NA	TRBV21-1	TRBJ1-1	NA	TGTGCCAGCAGCAAAATCAGAAAAGCTGCCCGGGATGAAGCTTTCTTT	CASSKIRKAARDEAFF
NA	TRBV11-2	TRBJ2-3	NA	TGTGCCAGCAGCCCCTGGCTGACAGATACGCAGTATTTT	CASSPWLTDTQYF
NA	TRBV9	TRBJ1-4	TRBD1	TGTGCCAGCAGCGAAGGGACAGGGGCTAATGAAAAACTGTTTTTT	CASSEGTGANEKLFF
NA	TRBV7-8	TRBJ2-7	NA	TGTGCCAGCGGAACAGGAAGCTCCTACGAGCAGTACTTC	CASGTGSSYEQYF
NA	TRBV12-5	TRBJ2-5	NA	TGTGCTAGTGGTCGAGGGGGGGCGGGGGCTCAAGAGACCCAGTACTTC	CASGRGGAGAQETQYF
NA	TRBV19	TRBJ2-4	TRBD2	TGTGCCAGTAGTATTTGGACTAGCGGGAAAAACATTCAGTACTTC	CASSIWTSGKNIQYF
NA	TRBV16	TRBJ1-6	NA	TGTGCCAGCAGCCTCCAAGGGGCTAGTTCACCCCTCCACTTT	CASSLQGASSPLHF
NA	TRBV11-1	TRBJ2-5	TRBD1	TGTGCCAGCAGCTCGCCCTCTCGAGGTCGGGGACAGGGGCAAGAGACCCAGTACTTC	CASSSPSRGRGQGQETQYF
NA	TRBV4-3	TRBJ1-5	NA	TGCGCCAGCAGCCAAGAGTCAGGGGCCCGGCCCCAGCATTTT	CASSQESGARPQHF
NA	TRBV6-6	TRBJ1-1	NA	TGTGCCAGCAGTCAAACCCAGGGTTTCACTGAAGCTTTCTTT	CASSQTQGFTEAFF
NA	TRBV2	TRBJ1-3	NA	TGTGCCAGCAGCCCATTCGACACGAACTCTGGAAACACCATATATTTT	CASSPFDTNSGNTIYF
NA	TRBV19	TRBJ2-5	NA	TGTGCCAGTAGTACCCTTCGGGCAGGGAAGGAGGAGACCCAGTACTTC	CASSTLRAGKEETQYF
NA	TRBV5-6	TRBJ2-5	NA	TGTGCCAGCAGCTTACGGGGAGCACAAGAGACCCAGTACTTC	CASSLRGAQETQYF
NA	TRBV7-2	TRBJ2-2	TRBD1	TGTGCCAGCAGCCTCCTTTGGACAGGGGAGAGGGAGCTGTTTTTT	CASSLLWTGERELFF